The 17 T cell receptor beta chains reported below all come from one sample, sequenced in a study of identical twins. From the 5' RACE reads, TCRdb called clonotypes with MiXCR, one entry per CDR3 protein. This sample has approximately 250,000 distinct CDR3 sequences, with 6% to 7% found just once. The sample was also reused in another study, on T cells expressing NK-cell markers.

Sequenced material: CD8+ T cells sorted from blood. These receptors were taken from a woman younger than 35 in good health.

The sample holds a few counts of this clonotype. In DNA, the CDR3 is TGTGCCAGCAGCGCCCTCGACAGGGGCGCGACAGATACGCAGTATTTT. The encoded protein is CASSALDRGATDTQYF. The chain uses TRBV7-9 and TRBJ2-3; 8 bases align to TRBD1. With 5 bases clipped from V and 3 bases from J, the junction kept 10 bases outside the gene matches. The CDR3 runs to 16 residues. CDR1 is SEHNR and CDR2 is FQNEAQ in the germline V gene (reference sequence). Looking up the rest from reference TRBV7-9 and TRBJ2-3 gives the full variable domain: DTGVSQNPRHKITKRGQNVTFRCDPISEHNRLYWYRQTLGQGPEFLTYFQNEAQLEKSRLLSDRFSAERPKGSFSTLEIQRTEQGDSAMYLCASSALDRGATDTQYFGPGTRLTVL.

This clonotype was detected many times. V usage is TRBV7-8 and J usage is TRBJ2-2, with 14 bases lining up with TRBD2. The CDR3 runs to 19 residues. J was trimmed by 3 bases and V by 5 bases; bases with no gene match: 11. The germline gives CDR1 SGHVS, CDR2 FQNEAQ. The CDR3 reads CASSQRGLAGAQDTGELFF. The CDR3 DNA is TGTGCCAGCAGCCAACGGGGACTAGCGGGAGCTCAGGACACCGGGGAGCTGTTTTTT.

The J gene is TRBJ2-1, the V gene TRBV12-5; 11 bases are shared with TRBD2. Unmatched junction bases numbered 8, after V lost 4 bases and J lost 6 bases. CDR1 and CDR2 (germline): LGHNT, FRNRAP. The CDR3 runs 16 residues. CDR3 DNA: TGTGCTAGTGGTTACCCCGGGACTAGCGGCCTCAATGAGCAGTTCTTC. Translation: CASGYPGTSGLNEQFF.

Only a few counts were recorded for this clonotype. The chain uses TRBV4-3 and TRBJ2-1; 16 positions match TRBD2. The CDR3 has 15 amino acids. Germline CDR1 reads LGHNA; CDR2 reads YSLEER. J gave up 10 bases and V 3 bases, and 3 bases lay outside the gene matches. The CDR3, as DNA: TGCGCCAGCAGCCACCCGGGACTAGCGGGAGGGGAGCAGTTCTTC. Its translation is CASSHPGLAGGEQFF.

This clonotype has a handful of counts. The J gene is TRBJ1-2, the V gene TRBV6-2 or TRBV6-3; tentative D call: TRBD1 (5 bases). V lost 9 bases and J lost 0, with 17 bases in between. This CDR3 spans 15 amino acids. The germline V gene has CDR1 MNHEY and CDR2 SVGEGT. CDR3 sequence reads: CASHPRGASNYGYTF. DNA of the CDR3: TGTGCCAGTCACCCCCGGGGCGCCTCTAACTATGGCTACACCTTC.

Ten or more counts support this clonotype. At one end, the junction sequence differs from germline, possibly due to a read error. The chain is built from TRBV5-1 and TRBJ2-1; 11 nucleotides line up with TRBD2. The CDR3 totals 16 residues. Germline V gene data show CDR1 as SGHRS and CDR2 as YFSETQ. CDR3: CASSLGLAGSYNEQFF. In DNA, the CDR3 is TGTGCCAGCAGCCTAGGACTAGCGGGTTCCTACAATGAGCAGTTCTTC.

This clonotype was counted many times. The chain combines TRBV7-9 with TRBJ1-2, with D perhaps matching TRBD1 (6 bases). CDR1 and CDR2 (germline): SEHNR, FQNEAQ (reference sequence). The CDR3 runs to 14 residues. Between the trimmed V and J ends, which lost 5 bases and 6 bases, there was a span of 16 bases. CDR3 loop: CASSQPGQLDGYTF. CDR3 bases: TGTGCCAGCAGCCAACCGGGACAATTAGATGGCTACACCTTC.

This clonotype has ten or more counts. The genes are TRBV4-1 and TRBJ2-5; no definite D call. Germline V gene lookup returns CDR1 MGHRA and CDR2 YSYEKL. The germline V and J ends were trimmed by 0 bases and 5 bases, with 13 bases remaining between them. The CDR3 is made up of 15 amino acids. In DNA form, the CDR3 reads TGCGCCAGCAGCCAAGACCCTAGGATTTCGGAGACCCAGTACTTC. Its translation is CASSQDPRISETQYF.

There are a few counts of this clonotype. This chain joins TRBV11-2 and TRBJ2-7; perhaps TRBD2 as D (6 bases). The CDR3 has 13 residues. The germline V gene has CDR1 SGHAT and CDR2 FQNNGV. The V and J ends lost 6 bases and 3 bases respectively, with 12 bases between them. CDR3 DNA: TGTGCCAGCAGGGGGGGACTTCGCTACGAGCAGTACTTC. This gives the protein CASRGGLRYEQYF.

The V and J genes are TRBV9 and TRBJ2-3, with TRBD1 identical over 10 bases. This CDR3 spans 16 amino acids. Trimming took 2 bases from V and 2 from J; bases not matched to a gene: 5. Germline V gene lookup returns CDR1 SGDLS and CDR2 YYNGEE. As DNA, the CDR3 is TGTGCCAGCAGCGTTAGACAGGGGGCCATCACAGATACGCAGTATTTT. Translated, it gives CASSVRQGAITDTQYF.

The chain employs TRBV29-1 and TRBJ2-7, with D perhaps TRBD1 or TRBD2 (5 bases each). Trimming removed 4 bases at V and 2 bases at J, with 21 bases between. Germline values: CDR1 SQVTM, CDR2 ANQGSEA. The CDR3 has 16 amino acids. CDR3 sequence: CSVASIGKGSPYEQYF. CDR3 sequence (DNA): TGCAGCGTTGCATCCATCGGAAAGGGGAGTCCCTACGAGCAGTACTTC.

In this sample, this clonotype turned up many times. The rearrangement links TRBV7-9 to TRBJ2-5; D call uncertain. The CDR3 is 15 residues long. Germline V gives CDR1 SEHNR, CDR2 FQNEAQ (reference sequence). V was shortened by 1 base and J by 2 bases, with 11 bases between the two germline ends. CDR3 bases: TGTGCCAGCAGCTTAGTCCAGCTAAGTCAAGAGACCCAGTACTTC. This gives the protein CASSLVQLSQETQYF.

At least ten counts were recorded for this clonotype. This rearrangement joins TRBV14 to TRBJ2-7; perhaps TRBD1 as D (5 bases). The CDR3 contains 14 residues. V lost 3 bases, J lost 3 bases, and 12 bases lay in between. The germline V gene has CDR1 SGHDN and CDR2 FVKESK. This chain's CDR3 is CASSHLDGHYEQYF. The CDR3 DNA sequence: TGTGCCAGCAGCCACTTGGACGGACACTACGAGCAGTACTTC.

The chain links TRBV2 to TRBJ2-2; the match to TRBD2 covers 9 bases. CDR1 and CDR2 (germline): SNHLY, FYNNEI. The CDR3 spans 15 residues. Germline trimming cut 5 bases from V and 5 bases from J; bases unmatched to any gene: 6. The CDR3 spells CASSTRTSETGELFF. The CDR3 DNA is TGTGCCAGCAGTACCCGGACTAGCGAAACCGGGGAGCTGTTTTTT.

Many counts were recorded for this clonotype. The V call is TRBV12-3 or TRBV12-4, the J call TRBJ1-1; D unresolved. V lost 3 bases and J 1 base, leaving 6 bases between the germline ends. The CDR3 extends over 13 amino acids. The DNA for the CDR3 is TGTGCCAGCAGTTTTAGCCAGAACACTGAAGCTTTCTTT. This codes for CASSFSQNTEAFF.

Many counts were recorded for this clonotype. J is TRBJ2-1 and V is TRBV7-9; maybe TRBD2 (5 bases). The CDR3 has 14 residues. The V gene's germline CDR1 is SEHNR and CDR2 FQNEAQ (reference sequence). Trimming pared 2 bases from V and 13 bases from J, leaving 18 bases between. The CDR3 DNA sequence: TGTGCCAGCAGCTTATACGGAGCGGCAGAAATACAGTTCTTC. This codes for CASSLYGAAEIQFF. Full variable domain (outside the CDR3, taken from reference TRBV7-9 and TRBJ2-1): DTGVSQNPRHKITKRGQNVTFRCDPISEHNRLYWYRQTLGQGPEFLTYFQNEAQLEKSRLLSDRFSAERPKGSFSTLEIQRTEQGDSAMYLCASSLYGAAEIQFFGPGTRLTVL.

The genes are TRBV5-4 and TRBJ2-2; 7 nucleotides line up with TRBD1. Germline V gene data show CDR1 as SGHNT and CDR2 as YYREEE (reference sequence). The CDR3 is made up of 16 amino acids. Trimming removed 2 bases from V and 1 base from J; junction bases left unmatched: 5. Written as DNA, the CDR3 is TGTGCCAGCAGCTTCGGGACAGTAGGGAACACCGGGGAGCTGTTTTTT. It codes for CASSFGTVGNTGELFF. Variable domain in full (rest from reference TRBV5-4 and TRBJ2-2): ETGVTQSPTHLIKTRGQQVTLRCSSQSGHNTVSWYQQALGQGPQFIFQYYREEENGRGNFPPRFSGLQFPNYSSELNVNALELDDSALYLCASSFGTVGNTGELFFGEGSRLTVL.